The 8 T cell receptor beta chains below all came from one sample that was sequenced in a study of blood T cell repertoires in COVID-19. Using immunoSEQ multiplex PCR, the repertoire was profiled, and TCRdb retains in-frame clones only, with some absent. The table includes about 120,000 clones, around 90% detected once. Sequenced input: peripheral blood. These receptors were collected from a woman aged 60-70 years with COVID-19, enrolled during active disease.

V and J are TRBV7-9 and TRBJ1-4; D may be TRBD1 (5 bases). The CDR3 contains 16 residues. Germline V gene lookup returns CDR1 SEHNR and CDR2 FQNEAQ (reference sequence). V dropped 5 bases and J dropped 5 bases, with 18 bases sitting between them. The DNA of the CDR3 is TGTGCCAGCAGCACTCACAACAGGCGACCGAATGAAAAACTGTTTTTT. Its translation is CASSTHNRRPNEKLFF.

This clone was detected only a few times. This chain uses TRBV6-5 with TRBJ2-2; D is uncertain. The CDR3 covers 14 residues. Per germline, CDR1 MNHEY and CDR2 SVGAGI. V dropped 7 bases and J dropped 6 bases, with 15 bases sitting between them. For the CDR3, the DNA is TGTGCCAGCAATCCGGGTGGGTTAGCCGGGGAGCTGTTTTTT. As protein: CASNPGGLAGELFF.

The chain has TRBV19 and TRBJ1-5; 9 bases are shared with TRBD1. J gave up 2 bases and V 7 bases, and 9 bases lay outside the gene matches. Per germline, CDR1 LNHDA and CDR2 SQIVND (reference sequence). The CDR3 loop spans 16 amino acids. In DNA, the CDR3 is TGTGCCAGTAATCGGTCAGGACAGGGGCGCAATCAGCCCCAGCATTTT. Protein sequence: CASNRSGQGRNQPQHF.

The chain uses TRBV30 and TRBJ2-2; D not resolved. The germline V gene has CDR1 GTSNPN and CDR2 SVGIG (reference sequence). Trimming took 3 bases from V and 2 from J, leaving 4 bases between them. This CDR3 is built from 12 residues. The DNA for the CDR3 is TGTGCCTGGAGCGTTAACACCGGGGAGCTGTTTTTT. It codes for CAWSVNTGELFF.

The V call is TRBV19, the J call TRBJ2-3; D gene ambiguous. Germline V gives CDR1 LNHDA, CDR2 SQIVND (reference sequence). With 4 bases removed from V and 1 base from J, the gap between germline ends came to 12 bases. The CDR3 covers 15 residues. CDR3 protein: CASSRAGFGTDTQYF. The DNA for the CDR3 is TGTGCCAGTAGTAGAGCCGGGTTCGGCACAGATACGCAGTATTTT.

This clone has only one observation. The V call is TRBV10-3, the J call TRBJ1-1; D not resolved. The germline V gene has CDR1 ENHRY and CDR2 SYGVKD. Trimming pared 2 bases from V and 6 bases from J, leaving 13 bases between. The CDR3 totals 14 residues. The CDR3 DNA is TGTGCCATCAGTGAGGACCCGTTGGGCCCTGAAGCTTTCTTT. This sequence encodes CAISEDPLGPEAFF.

The J gene is TRBJ2-7, the V gene TRBV27, with 7 bases identical to TRBD1. Per germline, CDR1 MNHEY and CDR2 SMNVEV (reference sequence). V shed 4 bases, J shed 4 bases, and the junction held 10 bases outside the gene matches. The CDR3 runs to 15 residues. CDR3 in DNA: TGTGCCAGCAGTTCGTCGACAGGGACATTTTACGAGCAGTACTTC. Translated: CASSSSTGTFYEQYF.

The rearrangement joins TRBV7-8 to TRBJ2-7; D perhaps matches TRBD1 (5 bases). Trimming removed 1 base at V and 4 bases at J, with 8 bases between. CDR3 length: 13 residues. Per germline, CDR1 SGHVS and CDR2 FQNEAQ. The CDR3 coding sequence is TGTGCCAGCAGCTTAGGCAGGGATTACGAGCAGTACTTC. Encoded protein: CASSLGRDYEQYF.